These T cell receptor beta chains were read from a single sample in a study of blood T cell repertoires in COVID-19. Sequencing used immunoSEQ multiplex PCR; TCRdb keeps in-frame clones, though not all of them. The sample gives around 340,000 clones, about nine tenths of which show up once; roughly 4% is in the top ten. Sample: peripheral blood. The receptors originated from a woman in her sixties with COVID-19, enrolled during active disease. Both conserved end residues are part of each CDR3. Fields, in order: D gene, V gene, clone size, J gene, CDR3 DNA, CDR3 protein. A D gene is named only where the DNA matches it firmly. Size is omitted from some rows. Given values are once, few, many or a class for expanded clones.

D: TRBD1
V: TRBV2
size: NA
J: TRBJ1-4
DNA: TGTGCCAGCAGTGGGCAGGGGGTGGCTAATGAAAAACTGTTTTTT
CDR3: CASSGQGVANEKLFF

D: TRBD1
V: TRBV25-1
size: NA
J: TRBJ1-2
DNA: TGTGCCAGCAGCCCCCTAGGGACAGCTAATAACTATGGCTACACCTTC
CDR3: CASSPLGTANNYGYTF

D: NA
V: TRBV6-6
size: NA
J: TRBJ1-2
DNA: TGTGCCAGCAGTTACTCGGGAGGGGCAAGTGGCTACACCTTC
CDR3: CASSYSGGASGYTF

D: NA
V: TRBV5-4
size: NA
J: TRBJ1-4
DNA: TGTGCCAGCAGCAGTGACCGATCGATGGAGGTTAATGAAAAACTGTTTTTT
CDR3: CASSSDRSMEVNEKLFF

D: TRBD1
V: TRBV6-5
size: NA
J: TRBJ1-2
DNA: TGTGCCAGCAGTTACTCGATGGGACAGGGTCTAATCTCCTTC
CDR3: CASSYSMGQGLISF

D: NA
V: TRBV5-5
size: NA
J: TRBJ2-2
DNA: TGTGCCAGCAGCCCCGCCACAGGGTCATCCGGGGAGCTGTTTTTT
CDR3: CASSPATGSSGELFF

D: TRBD2
V: TRBV6-6
size: NA
J: TRBJ2-1
DNA: TGTGCCAGCAAATCGCGGGGGGGCGGCTACAATGAGCAGTTCTTC
CDR3: CASKSRGGGYNEQFF

D: NA
V: TRBV4-1
size: NA
J: TRBJ1-2
DNA: TGCGCCAGCAGCCAGGAGCCGTGGGATGGCTACACCTTC
CDR3: CASSQEPWDGYTF

D: NA
V: TRBV3-1/TRBV3-2
size: few
J: TRBJ2-5
DNA: TGTGCCAGCAGCCAAGAACCGACAGAACAAGAGACCCAGTACTTC
CDR3: CASSQEPTEQETQYF

D: TRBD1
V: TRBV11-2
size: NA
J: TRBJ2-3
DNA: TGTGCCAGCAGCTTAGGGGACAGACTTAGGGATACGCAGTATTTT
CDR3: CASSLGDRLRDTQYF

D: NA
V: TRBV18
size: NA
J: TRBJ1-1
DNA: TGTGCCAGCTCACCAGAGGGTGGGAGCACTGAAGCTTTCTTT
CDR3: CASSPEGGSTEAFF

D: NA
V: TRBV7-3
size: NA
J: TRBJ2-7
DNA: TGTGCCAGCAGCTTGGGATCGAGGGACGAGCAGTACTTC
CDR3: CASSLGSRDEQYF

D: NA
V: TRBV27
size: NA
J: TRBJ1-6
DNA: TGTGCCAGCAGGGGGAGCTCCTATAATTCACCCCTCCACTTT
CDR3: CASRGSSYNSPLHF

D: NA
V: TRBV27
size: NA
J: TRBJ2-7
DNA: TGTGCCAGCAGTTTAAGGGTGTCGGCGGGGCCCTACGAGCAGTACTTC
CDR3: CASSLRVSAGPYEQYF

D: TRBD1
V: TRBV19
size: NA
J: TRBJ2-1
DNA: TGTGCCAGTAATTACGGGGACAGGCGGAATGAGCAGTTCTTC
CDR3: CASNYGDRRNEQFF

D: NA
V: TRBV5-4
size: NA
J: TRBJ1-5
DNA: TGTGCCAGCAGCTTCAGGGGCTCGGAACAGCCCCAGCATTTT
CDR3: CASSFRGSEQPQHF

D: NA
V: TRBV5-1
size: once
J: TRBJ2-5
DNA: TGCGCCAGCAGTCCGGGACAAACCCAAGAGACCCAGTACTTC
CDR3: CASSPGQTQETQYF

D: TRBD1
V: TRBV20-1
size: NA
J: TRBJ2-7
DNA: TGCAGTGCTAGTCCGGGACAGCCAACTGGGCTTTACGAGCAGTACTTC
CDR3: CSASPGQPTGLYEQYF

D: NA
V: TRBV9
size: NA
J: TRBJ2-3
DNA: TGTGCCAGCAGCGTAATTGGGGGGGCTAGCACAGATACGCAGTATTTT
CDR3: CASSVIGGASTDTQYF

D: NA
V: TRBV6-5
size: NA
J: TRBJ1-5
DNA: TGTGCCAGCAGTCGCGGCGGACAGCATTATCAGCCCCAGCATTTT
CDR3: CASSRGGQHYQPQHF

D: NA
V: TRBV7-9
size: NA
J: TRBJ1-1
DNA: TGTGCCAGCAGCTTAGATGGGCACAGTCGTTTCATGAACACTGAAGCTTTCTTT
CDR3: CASSLDGHSRFMNTEAFF

D: NA
V: TRBV18
size: NA
J: TRBJ1-3
DNA: TGTGCCAGCTCACCTAAACAAGGGGACACCATATATTTT
CDR3: CASSPKQGDTIYF

D: NA
V: TRBV6-5
size: NA
J: TRBJ1-6
DNA: TGTGCCAGCAGTTACTCTGGGGGAGGGGGTTATTCACCCCTCCACTTT
CDR3: CASSYSGGGGYSPLHF

D: TRBD2
V: TRBV6-2/TRBV6-3
size: NA
J: TRBJ2-3
DNA: TGTGCCAGCAGTTACGGGACTAGCGATTCCACAGATACGCAGTATTTT
CDR3: CASSYGTSDSTDTQYF

D: NA
V: TRBV11-2
size: NA
J: TRBJ2-5
DNA: TGTGCCAGCAGCTCACGCCTCCAGGACAGCTTGGGTGGGCAGACCCAGTACTTC
CDR3: CASSSRLQDSLGGQTQYF

D: TRBD2
V: TRBV5-1
size: NA
J: TRBJ2-3
DNA: TGCGCCAGCAGCTCCGGACTAGCGGGGGGGGCAGATACGCAGTATTTT
CDR3: CASSSGLAGGADTQYF

D: TRBD1
V: TRBV5-1
size: NA
J: TRBJ2-1
DNA: TGCGCCAGCAGCTCGGGACAGGGGACTAATGAGCAGTTCTTC
CDR3: CASSSGQGTNEQFF

D: TRBD1
V: TRBV3-1/TRBV3-2
size: NA
J: TRBJ2-7
DNA: TGTGCCAGCAGCCAAGGAGGGGGACAGGCCTCCTACGAGCAGTACTTC
CDR3: CASSQGGGQASYEQYF

D: NA
V: TRBV12-3/TRBV12-4
size: NA
J: TRBJ1-1
DNA: TGTGCCAGCAGTTTAGGGAGGACTGAAGCTTTCTTT
CDR3: CASSLGRTEAFF

D: NA
V: TRBV4-2
size: NA
J: TRBJ2-7
DNA: TGTGCCAGCAGCCAAGACCCTCTGGGGCCGGCCAGCTACGAGCAGTACTTC
CDR3: CASSQDPLGPASYEQYF

D: TRBD1
V: TRBV2
size: NA
J: TRBJ2-2
DNA: TGTGCCAGGACAGGGGGCGGGTTCACCGGGGAGCTGTTTTTT
CDR3: CARTGGGFTGELFF

D: TRBD1
V: TRBV5-1
size: NA
J: TRBJ1-2
DNA: TGCGCCAGCAGCTTAGGACAGGTCCGCTACACCTTC
CDR3: CASSLGQVRYTF

D: TRBD1
V: TRBV2
size: NA
J: TRBJ2-2
DNA: TGTGCCAGCAGCCCAACAGGGGGCGACACCGGGGAGCTGTTTTTT
CDR3: CASSPTGGDTGELFF

D: NA
V: TRBV10-1
size: NA
J: TRBJ1-6
DNA: TGCGCCATTCGTCGCGTTTCACCCCTCCACTTT
CDR3: CAIRRVSPLHF

D: NA
V: TRBV6-5
size: NA
J: TRBJ1-2
DNA: TGTGCCAGCAGTTACTACAGCCCGTTCTATGGCTACACCTTC
CDR3: CASSYYSPFYGYTF

D: NA
V: TRBV6-5
size: NA
J: TRBJ1-2
DNA: TGTGCCAGCAGTTACTCAGGCGGGTCCTATGGCTACACCTTC
CDR3: CASSYSGGSYGYTF

D: TRBD2
V: TRBV14
size: NA
J: TRBJ2-1
DNA: TGTGCCAGCAGCCACCAAGCGGGGGGATTGGGTGAGCAGTTCTTC
CDR3: CASSHQAGGLGEQFF

D: NA
V: TRBV4-2
size: NA
J: TRBJ1-5
DNA: TGTGCCAGCAGCCAAGTTGCGACAGGTAGCAATCAGCCCCAGCATTTT
CDR3: CASSQVATGSNQPQHF

D: NA
V: TRBV3-1/TRBV3-2
size: NA
J: TRBJ1-2
DNA: TGTGCCAGCAGCCTAAGGGGCCTCTCTAACTATGGCTACACCTTC
CDR3: CASSLRGLSNYGYTF

D: NA
V: TRBV2
size: few
J: TRBJ1-1
DNA: TGTGCCAGCGGAGAGGAGGGATCGGGAGCTTTCTTT
CDR3: CASGEEGSGAFF

D: NA
V: TRBV23-1
size: NA
J: TRBJ2-1
DNA: TGCGCCAGCAGTCAATCGGGCTTCATGGGTCGTTCCTACAATGAGCAGTTCTTC
CDR3: CASSQSGFMGRSYNEQFF